This T cell receptor (beta chain) was recorded in a study of resident and recirculating memory T cells in vitiligo. Stable vitiligo meant no lesion change over the previous 6 months. TCRdb keeps only in-frame clones here, not all; method: immunoSEQ multiplex PCR. The table records about 42,000 clones, nearly 95% of them present only once. Germline-derived CDR1 and CDR2 are KGHSH and LQKENI. Trimming removed 5 bases from V and 3 bases from J; junction bases left unmatched: 3. The CDR3 is 15 residues long. Sequencing was done on a sample of blood. This rearrangement joins TRBV18 to TRBJ2-3, with 12 bases matching TRBD2. The receptor was isolated from a male donor with vitiligo. The chain's CDR3 is CASSTTSGGTDTQYF. CDR3 DNA: TGTGCCAGCTCAACGACTAGCGGGGGTACAGATACGCAGTATTTT.